This T cell receptor (beta chain) was sequenced during a study of blood T cell repertoires in COVID-19. Germline CDR1 and CDR2: LGHNT and FRNRAP. This CDR3 is 16 amino acids long. V dropped 3 bases and J dropped 0 bases, with 14 bases sitting between them. Assay: immunoSEQ multiplex PCR; the TCRdb copy retains only in-frame clones and omits some. The sample carries around 270,000 clones, roughly 91% recorded once. Sequenced input: peripheral blood. The origin of this receptor is a middle-aged man with acute or convalescent COVID-19. The chain combines TRBV12-5 with TRBJ1-1, with D possibly TRBD1 on 5 matching bases. In DNA, the CDR3 is TGTGCTAGTGGTTTCGGCCAGGGCGGAGTGAACACTGAAGCTTTCTTT. It codes for CASGFGQGGVNTEAFF.